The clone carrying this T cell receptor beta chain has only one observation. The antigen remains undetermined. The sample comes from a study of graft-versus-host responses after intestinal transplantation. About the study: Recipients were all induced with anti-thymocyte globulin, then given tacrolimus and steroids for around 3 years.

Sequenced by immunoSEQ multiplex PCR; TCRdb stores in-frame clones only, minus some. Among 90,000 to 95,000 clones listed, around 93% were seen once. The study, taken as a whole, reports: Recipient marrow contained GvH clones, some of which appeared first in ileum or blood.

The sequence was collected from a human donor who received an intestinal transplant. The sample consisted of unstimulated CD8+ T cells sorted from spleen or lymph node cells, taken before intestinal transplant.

The CDR3 loop is CASTSTGNEQFF. The CDR3 DNA sequence: TGTGCCAGCACCTCGACTGGCAATGAGCAGTTCTTC. This chain links TRBV11-3 with TRBJ2-1; D is ambiguous. V shed 7 bases and J shed 6 bases, with 10 bases lying between them. This CDR3 comprises 12 residues. Per the germline V gene, CDR1 is SGHNT and CDR2 is YENEEA.